This is a list of T cell receptor beta chains from one sample in a study of CD8+CD57+ T cells in acquired aplastic anemia. TCRdb re-analysed the reads in MiXCR, keeping a single row per CDR3 protein. The table lists approximately 150,000 distinct CDR3 sequences, 71% of them singletons. Sequencing was performed on sorted CD4+, CD8+, or CD8+CD57+ T cells (not recorded which) from PBMCs. These TCRs come from a human donor with aplastic anemia. The CDR3 runs from the conserved cysteine through the conserved F or W. A D gene is named only where the DNA matches it firmly. Some rows have no size entry. The others give once, few or many, or a class for an expanded clone.

V gene	clone size	D gene	J gene	CDR3 DNA	CDR3 protein
TRBV20-1	NA	TRBD2	TRBJ2-5	TGCAGTGCTACCTTCCCTCGACTAGCGGGAGACCAAGAGACCCAGTACTTC	CSATFPRLAGDQETQYF
TRBV29-1	NA	NA	TRBJ1-1	TGCAGCACGCAATTGGGGGGCACTGAAGCTTTCTTT	CSTQLGGTEAFF
TRBV7-9	NA	NA	TRBJ1-5	TGTGCCAGCAGCTTAGCCAGGGACAGCAATCAGCCCCAGCATTTT	CASSLARDSNQPQHF
TRBV2	NA	NA	TRBJ1-1	TGTGCCAGCAGTGTTGGCGAGAACACTGAAGCTTTCTTT	CASSVGENTEAFF
TRBV10-3	NA	NA	TRBJ1-5	TGTGCCATCAGTGACGGGGTGCTACAGCCCCAGCATTTT	CAISDGVLQPQHF
TRBV29-1	NA	NA	TRBJ2-1	TGCAGCGTTGCCCCAGACTACAATGAGCAGTTCTTC	CSVAPDYNEQFF
TRBV19	NA	NA	TRBJ1-2	TGTGCCAGTAGTAACCCCGAGACAGGTTCTACAGATTCGGATGGCTACACCTTC	CASSNPETGSTDSDGYTF
TRBV10-3	NA	NA	TRBJ1-1	TGTGCCAGCAGGAAGACAGAAAACACTGAAGCTTTCTTT	CASRKTENTEAFF
TRBV7-6	few	NA	TRBJ2-7	TGTGCCAGCAGCCCCAGTTGGGAACTCGGCTACGAGCAGTACTTC	CASSPSWELGYEQYF
TRBV29-1	NA	TRBD1	TRBJ1-2	TGCAGCACCACATCAGGGGGTAATCATGGCTACACCTTC	CSTTSGGNHGYTF
TRBV24-1	few	NA	TRBJ2-3	TGTGCCACCAGCACTAGAGCAGTAGATACGCAGTATTTT	CATSTRAVDTQYF
TRBV15	NA	TRBD1	TRBJ2-1	TGTGCCACCAGCAGGGGGGGACAGGGCAACAATGAGCAGTTCTTC	CATSRGGQGNNEQFF
TRBV6-4	NA	NA	TRBJ1-2	TGTGCCAGCAGTGGGGCAGGGGTAGATGGCTACACCTTC	CASSGAGVDGYTF
TRBV19	NA	TRBD2	TRBJ2-2	TGTGCCAGTAGTGAGAGGAGGGGAGGGACCGGGGAGCTGTTTTTT	CASSERRGGTGELFF
TRBV10-1	NA	NA	TRBJ2-3	TGCGCCAGCAGTCCTATGAGGGACTCCCACACAGATACGCAGTATTTT	CASSPMRDSHTDTQYF
TRBV4-1	many	TRBD1	TRBJ1-5	TGCGCCAGCAGCCAAGGTCCGACAGGGGATCAGCCCCAGCATTTT	CASSQGPTGDQPQHF
TRBV12-5	NA	NA	TRBJ2-1	TGTGCTAGTGGTTTGGTACAAGGGTCGATTCATGAGCAGTTCTTC	CASGLVQGSIHEQFF
TRBV20-1	NA	NA	TRBJ2-5	TGCAGTGCTAGGGACAGAAGTTCGACCCAGTACTTC	CSARDRSSTQYF
TRBV7-2	NA	NA	TRBJ1-1	TGTGCCGCGGCGGGGATTCTGAGCACTGAAGCTTTCTTT	CAAAGILSTEAFF
TRBV5-1	NA	NA	TRBJ1-1	TGCGCCAGCAGCCCCGAACCCGTAAACACTGAAGCTTTCTTT	CASSPEPVNTEAFF
TRBV20-1	many	NA	TRBJ2-2	TGCAGTGCTAGCAGTTTGGGCACCGGGGAGCTGTTTTTT	CSASSLGTGELFF
TRBV11-3	once	NA	TRBJ2-1	TGTGCCAGCAGCTTAGATCGGGGGACGGTAAACAATGAGCAGTTCTTC	CASSLDRGTVNNEQFF
TRBV7-8	many	TRBD1	TRBJ1-4	TGTGCCAGCAGCCCACTGACAGGGAGCCCAACTAATGAAAAACTGTTTTTT	CASSPLTGSPTNEKLFF
TRBV6-4	many	NA	TRBJ2-1	TGTGCCAGCAGCACTAGCGGTACAGGGGATGAGCAGTTCTTC	CASSTSGTGDEQFF
TRBV24-1	NA	NA	TRBJ1-4	TGTGCCACCGGGGAGGGTCGCGCAACTAATGAAAAACTGTTTTTT	CATGEGRATNEKLFF
TRBV11-2	few	TRBD1	TRBJ1-4	TGTGCCAGCAAAAGGGGACAGGGAAACGAAAAACTGTTTTTT	CASKRGQGNEKLFF
TRBV5-4	NA	NA	TRBJ1-6	TGCGCCAGCAGCCAAGACAGGTCTTCTTCACCCCTCCACTTT	CASSQDRSSSPLHF
TRBV14	once	NA	TRBJ1-2	TGTGCCAGCAGCCAAGGATTGGCACAGGTACGCTTC	CASSQGLAQVRF